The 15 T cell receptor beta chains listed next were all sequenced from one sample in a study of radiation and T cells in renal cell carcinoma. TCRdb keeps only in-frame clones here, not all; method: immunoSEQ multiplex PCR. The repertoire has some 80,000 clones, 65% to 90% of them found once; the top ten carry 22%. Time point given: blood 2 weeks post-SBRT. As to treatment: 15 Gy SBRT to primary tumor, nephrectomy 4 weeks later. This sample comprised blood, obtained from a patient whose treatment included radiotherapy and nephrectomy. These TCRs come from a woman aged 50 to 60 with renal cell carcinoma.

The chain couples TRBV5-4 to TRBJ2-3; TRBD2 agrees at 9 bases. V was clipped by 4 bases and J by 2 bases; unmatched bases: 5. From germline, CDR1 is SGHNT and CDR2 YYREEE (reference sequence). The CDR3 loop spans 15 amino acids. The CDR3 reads CASSQRLADTDTQYF. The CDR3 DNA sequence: TGTGCCAGCAGCCAAAGACTAGCGGACACAGATACGCAGTATTTT.

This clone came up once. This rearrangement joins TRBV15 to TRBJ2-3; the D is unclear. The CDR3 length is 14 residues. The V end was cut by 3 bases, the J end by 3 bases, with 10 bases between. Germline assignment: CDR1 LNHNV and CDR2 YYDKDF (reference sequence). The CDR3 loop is CATSRSDGTDTQYF. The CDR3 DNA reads TGTGCCACCAGCAGGTCCGATGGGACAGATACGCAGTATTTT.

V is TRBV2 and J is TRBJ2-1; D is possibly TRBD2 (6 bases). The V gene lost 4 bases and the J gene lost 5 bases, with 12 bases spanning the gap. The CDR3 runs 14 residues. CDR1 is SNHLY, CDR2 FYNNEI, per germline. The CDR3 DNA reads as TGTGCCAGCAGTGTCCAGGACTATGACAATGAGCAGTTCTTC. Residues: CASSVQDYDNEQFF.

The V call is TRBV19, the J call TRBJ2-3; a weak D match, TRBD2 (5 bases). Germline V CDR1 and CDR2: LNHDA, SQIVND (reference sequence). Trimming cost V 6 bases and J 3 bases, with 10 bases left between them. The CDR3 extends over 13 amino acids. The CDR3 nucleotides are TGTGCCAGTAGCGTCGGGAAAACAGATACGCAGTATTTT. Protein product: CASSVGKTDTQYF.

The CDR3 is CASSLARGGGNQPQHF. CDR3 nucleotide sequence: TGTGCCAGCAGCTTAGCGAGGGGTGGGGGCAATCAGCCCCAGCATTTT. The chain is built from TRBV7-2 and TRBJ1-5, with D possibly matching TRBD1 (5 bases). Germline V CDR1 and CDR2: SGHTA, FQGNSA. V was cut by 0 bases and J by 2 bases, with 11 bases left in between. This CDR3 spans 16 amino acids.

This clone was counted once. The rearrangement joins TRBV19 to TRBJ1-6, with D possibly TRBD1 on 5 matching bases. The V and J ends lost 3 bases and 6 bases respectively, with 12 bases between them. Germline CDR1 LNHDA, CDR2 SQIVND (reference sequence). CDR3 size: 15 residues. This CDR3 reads CASSIRAKANSPLHF. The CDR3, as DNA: TGTGCCAGTAGTATCAGGGCGAAGGCTAATTCACCCCTCCACTTT.

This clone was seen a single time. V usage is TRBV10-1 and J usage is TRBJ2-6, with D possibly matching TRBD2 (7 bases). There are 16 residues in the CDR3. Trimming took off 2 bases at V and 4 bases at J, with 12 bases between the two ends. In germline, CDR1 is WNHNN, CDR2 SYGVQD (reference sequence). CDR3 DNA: TGCGCCAGCAGTGAGGGAGGGGGGGCCGGGGCCAACGTCCTGACTTTC. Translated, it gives CASSEGGGAGANVLTF.

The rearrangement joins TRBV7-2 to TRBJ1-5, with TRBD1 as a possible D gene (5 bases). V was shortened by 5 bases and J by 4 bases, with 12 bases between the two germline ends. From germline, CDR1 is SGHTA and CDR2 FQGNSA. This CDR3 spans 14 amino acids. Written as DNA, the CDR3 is TGTGCCAGCAGCCTAGGCGGGGGGAATCAGCCCCAGCATTTT. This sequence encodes CASSLGGGNQPQHF.

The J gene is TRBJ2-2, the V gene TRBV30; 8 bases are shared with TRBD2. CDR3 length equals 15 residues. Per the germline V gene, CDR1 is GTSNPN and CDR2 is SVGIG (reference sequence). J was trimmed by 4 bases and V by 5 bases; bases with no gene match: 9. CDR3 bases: TGTGCCTGGGGAACTCGGGGGGGCCGCACCGGGGAGCTGTTTTTT. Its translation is CAWGTRGGRTGELFF.

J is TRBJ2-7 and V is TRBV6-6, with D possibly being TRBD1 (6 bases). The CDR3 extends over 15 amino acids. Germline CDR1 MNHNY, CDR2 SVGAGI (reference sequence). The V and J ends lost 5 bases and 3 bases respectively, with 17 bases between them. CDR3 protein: CASSQLPGTSYEQYF. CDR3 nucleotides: TGTGCCAGCAGTCAACTGCCCGGGACAAGCTACGAGCAGTACTTC.

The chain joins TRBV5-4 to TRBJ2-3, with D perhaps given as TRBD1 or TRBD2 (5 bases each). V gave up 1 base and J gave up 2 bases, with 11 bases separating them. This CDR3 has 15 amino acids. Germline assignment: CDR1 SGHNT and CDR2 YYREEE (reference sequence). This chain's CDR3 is CASSLRGGTTDTQYF. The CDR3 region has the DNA TGTGCCAGCAGCTTGCGGGGTGGGACCACAGATACGCAGTATTTT.

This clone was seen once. CDR3 sequence (DNA): TGTGCCAGCAGCTTGGCCGGGACGGAGAATGAAAAACTGTTTTTT. It encodes CASSLAGTENEKLFF. V usage is TRBV7-2 and J usage is TRBJ1-4; possibly TRBD1 for D (5 bases). The CDR3 consists of 15 residues. The V gene's germline CDR1 is SGHTA and CDR2 FQGNSA. V was clipped by 3 bases and J by 5 bases, with 13 bases between them.

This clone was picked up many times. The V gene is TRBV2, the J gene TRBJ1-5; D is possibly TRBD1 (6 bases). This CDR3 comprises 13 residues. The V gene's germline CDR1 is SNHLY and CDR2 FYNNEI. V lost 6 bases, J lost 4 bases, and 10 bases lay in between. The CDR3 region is CASRWDKNQPQHF. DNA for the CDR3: TGTGCCAGCAGGTGGGACAAAAATCAGCCCCAGCATTTT. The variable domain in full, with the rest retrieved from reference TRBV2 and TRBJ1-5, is EPEVTQTPSHQVTQMGQEVILRCVPISNHLYFYWYRQILGQKVEFLVSFYNNEISEKSEIFDDQFSVERPDGSNFTLKIRSTKLEDSAMYFCASRWDKNQPQHFGDGTRLSIL.

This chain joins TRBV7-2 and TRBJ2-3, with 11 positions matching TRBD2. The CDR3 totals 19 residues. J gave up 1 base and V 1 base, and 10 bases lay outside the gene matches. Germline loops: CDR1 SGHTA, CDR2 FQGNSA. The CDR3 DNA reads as TGTGCCAGCAGCTTAGTCCTTAGCGGGGGGGCCACTGGCACAGATACGCAGTATTTT. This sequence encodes CASSLVLSGGATGTDTQYF.

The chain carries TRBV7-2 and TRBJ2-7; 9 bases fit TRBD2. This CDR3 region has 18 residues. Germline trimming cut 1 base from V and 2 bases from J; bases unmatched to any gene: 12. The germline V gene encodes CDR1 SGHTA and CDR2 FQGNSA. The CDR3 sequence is CASSLGSSGRTSPYEQYF. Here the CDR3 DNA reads TGTGCCAGCAGCTTAGGGTCGAGCGGGAGGACTAGCCCCTACGAGCAGTACTTC.